This T cell receptor beta chain stems from a study of T cells in localized non-small cell lung cancer. Notes on the study in general: Higher blood T cell density tracked longer overall survival. It was uninvolved adjacent lung that showed the highest T cell clonality, exceeding tumor. Sequencing was limited to one tumor region, leaving the possibility of heterogeneity open. Adjacent lung exhibited a median of 57 among the 100 most abundant tumor clones.

To note about this clone: The antigen is undetermined.

The CDR3 consists of 16 residues. The germline V gene has CDR1 SGDLS and CDR2 YYNGEE. V lost 4 bases and J lost 6; bases outside the gene matches: 11. Clones were sequenced by immunoSEQ multiplex PCR, and TCRdb holds only the in-frame ones, with some missing. The data contain 2,000 to 3,000 clones, 28% of them singletons. This sequence originates from a male donor older than 55 with stage III squamous cell lung carcinoma. This chain uses TRBV9 with TRBJ2-3, with TRBD1 identical over 10 bases. The sequenced sample was lung tumor tissue, obtained before any cancer treatment. Here the CDR3 reads CASSLLPGQGSDTQYF. CDR3 sequence (DNA): TGTGCCAGCAGCCTACTACCGGGACAGGGGTCGGATACGCAGTATTTT. Looking up the rest from reference TRBV9 and TRBJ2-3 gives the full variable domain: DSGVTQTPKHLITATGQRVTLRCSPRSGDLSVYWYQQSLDQGLQFLIQYYNGEERAKGNILERFSAQQFPDLHSELNLSSLELGDSALYFCASSLLPGQGSDTQYFGPGTRLTVL.